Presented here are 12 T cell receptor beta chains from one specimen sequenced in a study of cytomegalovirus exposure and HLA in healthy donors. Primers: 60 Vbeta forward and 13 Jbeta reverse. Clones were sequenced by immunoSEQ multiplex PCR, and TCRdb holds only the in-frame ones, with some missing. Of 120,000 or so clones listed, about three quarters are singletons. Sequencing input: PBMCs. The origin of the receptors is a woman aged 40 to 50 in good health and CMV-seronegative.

This chain's CDR3 is CASSQVRGGRETQYF. CDR3 coding DNA: TGTGCCAGCAGCCAAGTCCGGGGGGGGCGAGAGACCCAGTACTTC. The rearrangement links TRBV4-2 to TRBJ2-5; 8 nucleotides line up with TRBD2. The J segment lost 4 bases and the V segment lost 1 base, leaving 5 bases of the junction unmatched. Germline V gene lookup returns CDR1 LGHNA and CDR2 YNFKEQ. This CDR3 contains 15 residues.

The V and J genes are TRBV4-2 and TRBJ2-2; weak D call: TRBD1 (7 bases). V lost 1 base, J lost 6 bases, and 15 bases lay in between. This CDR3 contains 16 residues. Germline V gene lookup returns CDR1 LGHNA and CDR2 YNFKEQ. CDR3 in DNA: TGTGCCAGCAGCCAAGGGAGGGGGCTAGTGGCCGGGGAGCTGTTTTTT. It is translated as CASSQGRGLVAGELFF.

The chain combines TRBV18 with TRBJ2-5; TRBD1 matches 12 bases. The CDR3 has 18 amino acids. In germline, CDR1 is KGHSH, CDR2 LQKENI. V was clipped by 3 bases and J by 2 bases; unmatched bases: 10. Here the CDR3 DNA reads TGTGCCAGCTCACCCGACTTCGGGACAGGGGGCTTTCAAGAGACCCAGTACTTC. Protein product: CASSPDFGTGGFQETQYF.

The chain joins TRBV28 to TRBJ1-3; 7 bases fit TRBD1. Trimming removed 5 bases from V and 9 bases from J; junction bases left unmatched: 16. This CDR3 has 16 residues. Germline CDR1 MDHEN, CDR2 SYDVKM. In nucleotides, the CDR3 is TGTGCCAGCAGTCTCGCCCTTTCTGGACAGGTTGGCACCATATATTTT. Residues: CASSLALSGQVGTIYF.

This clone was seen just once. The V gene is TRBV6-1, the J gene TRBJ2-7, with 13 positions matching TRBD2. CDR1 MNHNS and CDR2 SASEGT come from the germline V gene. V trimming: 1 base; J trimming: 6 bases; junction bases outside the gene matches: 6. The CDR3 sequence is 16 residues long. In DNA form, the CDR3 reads TGTGCCAGCAGTGAAGAACTAGCGGGAGGGTTTGGCGAGCAGTACTTC. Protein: CASSEELAGGFGEQYF.

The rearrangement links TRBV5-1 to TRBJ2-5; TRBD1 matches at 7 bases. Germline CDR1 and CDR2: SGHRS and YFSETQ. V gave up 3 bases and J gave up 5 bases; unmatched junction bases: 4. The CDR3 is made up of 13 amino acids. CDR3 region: CASSSQGEETQYF. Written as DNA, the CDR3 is TGCGCCAGCAGCTCCCAGGGGGAGGAGACCCAGTACTTC.

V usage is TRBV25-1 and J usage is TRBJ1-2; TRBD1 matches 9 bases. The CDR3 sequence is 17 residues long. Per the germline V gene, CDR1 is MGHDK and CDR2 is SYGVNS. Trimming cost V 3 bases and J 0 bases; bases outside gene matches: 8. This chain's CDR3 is CASSEGQGNLPNYGYTF. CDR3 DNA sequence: TGTGCCAGCAGTGAGGGACAGGGTAACTTGCCTAACTATGGCTACACCTTC.

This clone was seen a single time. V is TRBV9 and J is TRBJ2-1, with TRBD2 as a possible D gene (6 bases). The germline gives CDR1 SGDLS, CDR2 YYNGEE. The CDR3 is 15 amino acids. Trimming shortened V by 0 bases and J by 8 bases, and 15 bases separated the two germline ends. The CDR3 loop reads CASSVVDGGSDEQFF. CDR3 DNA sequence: TGTGCCAGCAGCGTAGTAGACGGGGGTAGCGATGAGCAGTTCTTC.

CDR3 sequence: CASSEPPFPTDTQYF. CDR3 in DNA: TGTGCCAGCAGTGAACCTCCGTTTCCGACAGATACGCAGTATTTT. The V call is TRBV6-1, the J call TRBJ2-3, with D unclear. The CDR3 has 15 residues. The germline V gene encodes CDR1 MNHNS and CDR2 SASEGT. The V end lost 2 bases, the J end lost 3 bases, and 12 bases lay between the germline ends.

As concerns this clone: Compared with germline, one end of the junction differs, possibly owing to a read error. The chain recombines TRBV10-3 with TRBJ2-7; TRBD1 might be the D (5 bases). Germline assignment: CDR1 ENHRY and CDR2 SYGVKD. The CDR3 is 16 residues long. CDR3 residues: CAISVAGDSSSYGQYF. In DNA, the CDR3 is TGTGCCATCAGTGTGGCCGGAGACAGCAGCTCCTACGGGCAGTACTTC.

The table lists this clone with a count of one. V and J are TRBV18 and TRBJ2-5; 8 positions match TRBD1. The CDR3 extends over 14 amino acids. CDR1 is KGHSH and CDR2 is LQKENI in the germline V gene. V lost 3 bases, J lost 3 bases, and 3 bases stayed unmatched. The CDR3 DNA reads TGTGCCAGCTCACCGGACAGGGCCAAAGAGACCCAGTACTTC. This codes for CASSPDRAKETQYF.

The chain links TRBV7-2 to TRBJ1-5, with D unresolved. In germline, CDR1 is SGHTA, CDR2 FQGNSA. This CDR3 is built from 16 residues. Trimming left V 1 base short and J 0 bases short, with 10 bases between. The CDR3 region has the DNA TGTGCCAGCAGCTTAGACCGTCCCTATAGCAATCAGCCCCAGCATTTT. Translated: CASSLDRPYSNQPQHF. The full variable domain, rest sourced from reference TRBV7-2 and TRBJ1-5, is GAGVSQSPSNKVTEKGKDVELRCDPISGHTALYWYRQSLGQGLEFLIYFQGNSAPDKSGLPSDRFSAERTGGSVSTLTIQRTQQEDSAVYLCASSLDRPYSNQPQHFGDGTRLSIL.